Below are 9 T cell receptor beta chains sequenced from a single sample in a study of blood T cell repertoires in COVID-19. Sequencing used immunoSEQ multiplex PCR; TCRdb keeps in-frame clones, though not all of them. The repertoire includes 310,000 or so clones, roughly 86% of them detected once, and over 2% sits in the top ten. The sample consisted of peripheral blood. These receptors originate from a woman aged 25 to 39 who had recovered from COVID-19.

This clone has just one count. In DNA, the CDR3 is TGTGCCAGCAGTCGTCTAGGGGGGGTCTACAATGAGCAGTTCTTC. Protein product: CASSRLGGVYNEQFF. The chain is built from TRBV6-5 and TRBJ2-1, with TRBD2 as a possible D gene (7 bases). The CDR3 totals 15 residues. V was pared by 5 bases and J by 3 bases, with 14 bases between. Germline-derived CDR1 and CDR2 are MNHEY and SVGAGI.

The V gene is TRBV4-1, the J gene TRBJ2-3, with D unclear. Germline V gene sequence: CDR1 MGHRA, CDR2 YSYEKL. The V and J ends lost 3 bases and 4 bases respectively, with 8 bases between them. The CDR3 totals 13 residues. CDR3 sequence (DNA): TGCGCCAGCAGCCAGTTTGTAGCAGATACGCAGTATTTT. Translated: CASSQFVADTQYF.

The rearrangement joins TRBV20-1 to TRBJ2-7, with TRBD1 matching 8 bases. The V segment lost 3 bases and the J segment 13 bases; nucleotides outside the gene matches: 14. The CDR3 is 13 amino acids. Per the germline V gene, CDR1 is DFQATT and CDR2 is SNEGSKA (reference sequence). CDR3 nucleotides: TGCAGTGCTAGTAGGGGACAGGTCCCTTTCTTCTACTTC. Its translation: CSASRGQVPFFYF.

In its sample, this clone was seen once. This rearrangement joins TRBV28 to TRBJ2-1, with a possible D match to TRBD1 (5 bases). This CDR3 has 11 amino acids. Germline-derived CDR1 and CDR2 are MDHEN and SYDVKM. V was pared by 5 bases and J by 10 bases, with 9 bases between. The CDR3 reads CASSPRQEQFF. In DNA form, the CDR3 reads TGTGCCAGCAGTCCCCGACAGGAGCAGTTCTTC.

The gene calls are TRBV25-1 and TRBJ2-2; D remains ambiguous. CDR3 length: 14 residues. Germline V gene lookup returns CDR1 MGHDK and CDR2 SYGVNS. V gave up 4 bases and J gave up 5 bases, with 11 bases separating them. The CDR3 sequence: CASSAFPSTGELFF. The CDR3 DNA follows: TGTGCCAGCAGTGCCTTTCCCTCGACCGGGGAGCTGTTTTTT.

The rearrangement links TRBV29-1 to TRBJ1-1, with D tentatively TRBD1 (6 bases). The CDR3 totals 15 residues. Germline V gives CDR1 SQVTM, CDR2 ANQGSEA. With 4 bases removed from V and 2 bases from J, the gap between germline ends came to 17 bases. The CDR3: CSVARGTGGNTEAFF. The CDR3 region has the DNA TGCAGCGTTGCCCGGGGTACGGGGGGCAACACTGAAGCTTTCTTT. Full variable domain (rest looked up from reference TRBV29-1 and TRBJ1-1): SAVISQKPSRDICQRGTSLTIQCQVDSQVTMMFWYRQQPGQSLTLIATANQGSEATYESGFVIDKFPISRPNLTFSTLTVSNMSPEDSSIYLCSVARGTGGNTEAFFGQGTRLTVV.

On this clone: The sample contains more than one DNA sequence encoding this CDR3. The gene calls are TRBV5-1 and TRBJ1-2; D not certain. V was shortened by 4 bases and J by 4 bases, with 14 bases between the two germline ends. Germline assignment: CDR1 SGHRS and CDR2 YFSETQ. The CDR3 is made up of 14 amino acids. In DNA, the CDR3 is TGCGCCAGCAGCCAGACCCTAGGTACCTATGGCTACACCTTC. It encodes CASSQTLGTYGYTF.

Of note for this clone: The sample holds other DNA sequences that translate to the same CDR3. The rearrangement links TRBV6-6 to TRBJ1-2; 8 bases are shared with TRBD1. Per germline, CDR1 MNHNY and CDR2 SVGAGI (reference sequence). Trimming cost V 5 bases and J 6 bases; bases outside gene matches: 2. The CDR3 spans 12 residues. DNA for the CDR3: TGTGCCAGCAGTGGACAGGGCAATGGCTACACCTTC. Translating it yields CASSGQGNGYTF.

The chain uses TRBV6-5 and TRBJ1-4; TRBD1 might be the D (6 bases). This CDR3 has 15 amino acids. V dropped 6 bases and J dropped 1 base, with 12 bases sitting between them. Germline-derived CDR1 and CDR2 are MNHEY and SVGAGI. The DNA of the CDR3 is TGTGCCAGCAGATTAGGGGGGGGAACTAATGAAAAACTGTTTTTT. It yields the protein CASRLGGGTNEKLFF.